This entry features one T cell receptor beta chain sequence. Distinct nucleotide sequences in the sample also encode this CDR3. The Seattle patients joined while their infection was active and were tracked longitudinally afterward. Original processing methods: It was from reference gene primer amplification that nucleated cell counts were estimated. Profiling relied on immunoSEQ multiplex PCR, and the TCRdb table lists in-frame clones only, not all of them. V and J calls and clone size are copied from that table; D and trimming were computed from the DNA. The table includes hundreds of thousands of clones, about 90% detected once. This CDR3 is 14 amino acids long. V gave up 2 bases and J gave up 2 bases, with 8 bases separating them. From germline, CDR1 is SGDLS and CDR2 YYNGEE. The sample originates from a study of blood T cell repertoires in COVID-19. About the research overall: The United States, Italy and Spain provided the acute and convalescent COVID-19 samples. Sources were T cells, B-cell-depleted T cells, or PBMCs; the material itself was cDNA or gDNA.

This TCR came from a woman between 65 and 79 years old with COVID-19, enrolled during active disease. Sample: peripheral blood. This rearrangement joins TRBV9 to TRBJ1-3, with D hard to call. The CDR3 DNA follows: TGTGCCAGCAGCGTGGGAGGAGCTGGAAACACCATATATTTT. The encoded protein is CASSVGGAGNTIYF.